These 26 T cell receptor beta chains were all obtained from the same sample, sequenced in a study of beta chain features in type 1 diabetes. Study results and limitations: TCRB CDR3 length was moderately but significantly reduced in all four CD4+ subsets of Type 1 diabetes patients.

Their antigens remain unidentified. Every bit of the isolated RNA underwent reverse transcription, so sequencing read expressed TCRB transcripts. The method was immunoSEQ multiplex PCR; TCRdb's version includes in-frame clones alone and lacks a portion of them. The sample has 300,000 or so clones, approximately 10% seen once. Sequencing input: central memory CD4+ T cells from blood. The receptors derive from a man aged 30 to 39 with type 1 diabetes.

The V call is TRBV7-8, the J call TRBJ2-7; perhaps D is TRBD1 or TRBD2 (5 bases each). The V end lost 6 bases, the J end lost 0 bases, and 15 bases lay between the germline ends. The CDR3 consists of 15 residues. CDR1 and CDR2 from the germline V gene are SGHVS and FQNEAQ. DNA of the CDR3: TGTGCCAGCAGTCCGGCCCGGGACGGCTCCTACGAGCAGTACTTC. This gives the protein CASSPARDGSYEQYF.

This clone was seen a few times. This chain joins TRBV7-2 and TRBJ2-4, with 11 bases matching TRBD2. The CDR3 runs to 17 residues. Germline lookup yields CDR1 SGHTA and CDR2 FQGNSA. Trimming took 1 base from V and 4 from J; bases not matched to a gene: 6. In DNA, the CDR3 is TGTGCCAGCAGCTTAGTTGTTAGCGGGGGGGCGAAAAACATTCAGTACTTC. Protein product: CASSLVVSGGAKNIQYF.

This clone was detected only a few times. Here the CDR3 DNA reads TGTGCCAGCAGTTACGGGTCCGAGCGAACTGAAGCTTTCTTT. This sequence encodes CASSYGSERTEAFF. The chain uses TRBV6-6 and TRBJ1-1; D gene uncertain. The CDR3 is 14 amino acids. Trimming stripped 2 bases from V and 5 bases from J, with 12 bases between. Germline V gene lookup returns CDR1 MNHNY and CDR2 SVGAGI (reference sequence).

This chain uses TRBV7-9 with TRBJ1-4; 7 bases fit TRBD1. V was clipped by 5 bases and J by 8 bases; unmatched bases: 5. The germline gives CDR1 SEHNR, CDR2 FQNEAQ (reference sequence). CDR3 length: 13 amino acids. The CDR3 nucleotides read TGTGCCAGCAGCAGACAGGGCGTCGAAAAACTGTTTTTT. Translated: CASSRQGVEKLFF.

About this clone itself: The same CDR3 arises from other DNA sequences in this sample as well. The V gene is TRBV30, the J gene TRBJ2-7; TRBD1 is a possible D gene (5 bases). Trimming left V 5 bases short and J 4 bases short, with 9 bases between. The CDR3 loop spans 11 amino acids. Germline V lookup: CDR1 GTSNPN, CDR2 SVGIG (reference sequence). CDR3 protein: CAWSRVYEQYF. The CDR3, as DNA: TGTGCCTGGTCCAGGGTTTACGAGCAGTACTTC.

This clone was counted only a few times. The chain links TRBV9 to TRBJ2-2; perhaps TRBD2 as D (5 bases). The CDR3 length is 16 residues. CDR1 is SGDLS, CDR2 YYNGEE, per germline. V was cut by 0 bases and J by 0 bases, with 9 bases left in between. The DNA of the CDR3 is TGTGCCAGCAGCGTAGTCCCTAGCCCGAACACCGGGGAGCTGTTTTTT. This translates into CASSVVPSPNTGELFF.

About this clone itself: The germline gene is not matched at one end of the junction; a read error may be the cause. The CDR3 nucleotides read TGTGCCATCAGTGGAGGAATAGCGGGGACCGGGGAGCTGTTTTTT. Its protein product is CAISGGIAGTGELFF. This rearrangement joins TRBV6-5 to TRBJ2-2, with 8 bases identical to TRBD2. The CDR3 spans 15 residues. CDR1 and CDR2 (germline): MNHEY, SVGAGI.

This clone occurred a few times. CDR3 residues: CASSDSGTFGALTQYF. The CDR3, as DNA: TGTGCCAGCAGTGATTCCGGGACTTTTGGGGCCCTTACGCAGTATTTT. The chain has TRBV2 and TRBJ2-3; a possible D gene is TRBD2 (6 bases). The ends were cut back, 3 bases at V and 8 bases at J, with 21 bases in the middle. This CDR3 has 16 residues. The germline gives CDR1 SNHLY, CDR2 FYNNEI. The whole variable domain, remainder taken from reference TRBV2 and TRBJ2-3, is EPEVTQTPSHQVTQMGQEVILRCVPISNHLYFYWYRQILGQKVEFLVSFYNNEISEKSEIFDDQFSVERPDGSNFTLKIRSTKLEDSAMYFCASSDSGTFGALTQYFGPGTRLTVL.

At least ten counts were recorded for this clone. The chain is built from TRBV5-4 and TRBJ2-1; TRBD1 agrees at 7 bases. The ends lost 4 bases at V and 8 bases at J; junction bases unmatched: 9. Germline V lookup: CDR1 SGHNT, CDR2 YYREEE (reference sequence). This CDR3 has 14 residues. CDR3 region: CASSLDRVGDEQFF. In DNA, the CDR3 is TGTGCCAGCAGCCTAGACAGGGTTGGGGATGAGCAGTTCTTC.

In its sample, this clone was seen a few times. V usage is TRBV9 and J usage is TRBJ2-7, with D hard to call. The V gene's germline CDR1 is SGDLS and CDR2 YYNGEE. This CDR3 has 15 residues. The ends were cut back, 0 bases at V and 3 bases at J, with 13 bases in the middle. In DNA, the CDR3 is TGTGCCAGCAGCGTAGGGGATGGCGCCCACTACGAGCAGTACTTC. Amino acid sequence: CASSVGDGAHYEQYF.

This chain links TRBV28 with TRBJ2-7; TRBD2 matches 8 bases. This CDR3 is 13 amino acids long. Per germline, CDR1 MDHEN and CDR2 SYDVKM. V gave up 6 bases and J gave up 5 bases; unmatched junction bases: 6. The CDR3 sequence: CASRTSGPHEQYF. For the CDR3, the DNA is TGTGCCAGCAGAACTAGCGGCCCCCACGAGCAGTACTTC.

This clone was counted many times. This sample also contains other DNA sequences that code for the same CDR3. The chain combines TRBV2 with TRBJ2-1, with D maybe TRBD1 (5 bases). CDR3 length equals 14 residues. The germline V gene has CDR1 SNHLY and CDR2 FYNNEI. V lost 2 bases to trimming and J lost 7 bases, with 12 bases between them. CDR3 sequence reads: CASSERQGVNEQFF. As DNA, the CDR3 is TGTGCCAGCAGTGAACGGCAGGGTGTAAATGAGCAGTTCTTC. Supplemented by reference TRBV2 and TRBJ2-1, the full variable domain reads EPEVTQTPSHQVTQMGQEVILRCVPISNHLYFYWYRQILGQKVEFLVSFYNNEISEKSEIFDDQFSVERPDGSNFTLKIRSTKLEDSAMYFCASSERQGVNEQFFGPGTRLTVL.

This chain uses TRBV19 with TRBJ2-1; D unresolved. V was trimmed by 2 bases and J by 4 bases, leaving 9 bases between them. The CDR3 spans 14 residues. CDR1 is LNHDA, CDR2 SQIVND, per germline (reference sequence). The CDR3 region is CASSIRATYNEQFF. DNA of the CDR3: TGTGCCAGTAGTATAAGGGCTACGTACAATGAGCAGTTCTTC.

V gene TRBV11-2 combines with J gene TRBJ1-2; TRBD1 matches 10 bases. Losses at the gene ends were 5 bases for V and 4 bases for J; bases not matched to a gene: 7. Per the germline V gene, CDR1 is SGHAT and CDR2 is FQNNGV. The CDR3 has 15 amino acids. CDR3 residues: CASSEGTGASYGYTF. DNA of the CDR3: TGTGCCAGCAGCGAGGGGACAGGGGCCTCCTATGGCTACACCTTC.

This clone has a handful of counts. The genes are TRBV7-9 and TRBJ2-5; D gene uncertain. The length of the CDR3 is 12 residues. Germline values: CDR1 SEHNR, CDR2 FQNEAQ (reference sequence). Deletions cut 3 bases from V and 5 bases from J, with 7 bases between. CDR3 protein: CASSFGRETQYF. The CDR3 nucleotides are TGTGCCAGCAGCTTCGGGCGGGAGACCCAGTACTTC. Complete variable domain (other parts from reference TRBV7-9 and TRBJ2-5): DTGVSQNPRHKITKRGQNVTFRCDPISEHNRLYWYRQTLGQGPEFLTYFQNEAQLEKSRLLSDRFSAERPKGSFSTLEIQRTEQGDSAMYLCASSFGRETQYFGPGTRLLVL.

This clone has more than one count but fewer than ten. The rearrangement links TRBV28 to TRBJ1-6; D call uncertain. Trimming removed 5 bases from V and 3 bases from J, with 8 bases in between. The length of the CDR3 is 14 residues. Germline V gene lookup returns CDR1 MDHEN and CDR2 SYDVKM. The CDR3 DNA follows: TGTGCCAGCAGTCGCCCCCTCTATAATTCACCCCTCCACTTT. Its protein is CASSRPLYNSPLHF.

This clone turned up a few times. CDR3: CASSLRSSYNSPLHF. In DNA form, the CDR3 reads TGTGCCAGCAGCTTGCGGAGCTCCTATAATTCACCCCTCCACTTT. V is TRBV7-2 and J is TRBJ1-6, with D unclear. The CDR3 runs to 15 residues. Trimming left V 3 bases short and J 0 bases short, with 6 bases between. Germline CDR1 is SGHTA and CDR2 is FQGNSA.

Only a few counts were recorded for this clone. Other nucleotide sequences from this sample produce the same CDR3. The chain's CDR3 is CASSVADTGELFF. The CDR3 DNA follows: TGTGCCAGCAGCGTAGCGGACACCGGGGAGCTGTTTTTT. V and J are TRBV9 and TRBJ2-2; D gene unclear. Germline V gene sequence: CDR1 SGDLS, CDR2 YYNGEE. There are 13 residues in the CDR3. Trimming removed 0 bases at V and 3 bases at J, with 3 bases between.

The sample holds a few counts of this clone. The CDR3 DNA sequence: TGTGCCAGCAGCATAGGACAGGGGGCGGTTGAAGAGACCCAGTACTTC. It codes for CASSIGQGAVEETQYF. This rearrangement joins TRBV9 to TRBJ2-5, with TRBD1 identical over 11 bases. This CDR3 is built from 16 residues. Germline V CDR1 and CDR2: SGDLS, YYNGEE. The J segment lost 3 bases and the V segment lost 4 bases, leaving 8 bases of the junction unmatched.

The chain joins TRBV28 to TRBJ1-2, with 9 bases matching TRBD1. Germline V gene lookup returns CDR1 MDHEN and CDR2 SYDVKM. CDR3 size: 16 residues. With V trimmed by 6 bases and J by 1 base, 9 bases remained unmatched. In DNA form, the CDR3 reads TGTGCCAGCAGACGGACAGGGGCGATAGTTAACTATGGCTACACCTTC. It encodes CASRRTGAIVNYGYTF.

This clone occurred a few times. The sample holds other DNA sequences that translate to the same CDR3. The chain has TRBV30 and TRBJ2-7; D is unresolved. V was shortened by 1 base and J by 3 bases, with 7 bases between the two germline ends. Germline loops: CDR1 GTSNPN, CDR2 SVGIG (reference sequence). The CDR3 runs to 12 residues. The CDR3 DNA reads TGTGCCTGGAGTGGTGGGCGCTACGAGCAGTACTTC. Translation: CAWSGGRYEQYF.

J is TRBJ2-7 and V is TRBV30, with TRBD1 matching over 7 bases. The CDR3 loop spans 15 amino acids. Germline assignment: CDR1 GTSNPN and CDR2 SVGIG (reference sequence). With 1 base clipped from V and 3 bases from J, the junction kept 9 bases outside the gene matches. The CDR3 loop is CAWSGTEGALYEQYF. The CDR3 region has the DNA TGTGCCTGGAGTGGGACTGAGGGGGCACTCTACGAGCAGTACTTC. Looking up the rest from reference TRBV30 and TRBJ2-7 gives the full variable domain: SQTIHQWPATLVQPVGSPLSLECTVEGTSNPNLYWYRQAAGRGLQLLFYSVGIGQISSEVPQNLSASRPQDRQFILSSKKLLLSDSGFYLCAWSGTEGALYEQYFGPGTRLTVT.

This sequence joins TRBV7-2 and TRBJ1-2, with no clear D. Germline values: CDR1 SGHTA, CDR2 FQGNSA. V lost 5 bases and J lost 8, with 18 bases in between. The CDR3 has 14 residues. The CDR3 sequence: CASSPFDGFEGYTF. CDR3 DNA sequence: TGTGCCAGCAGCCCATTCGACGGGTTCGAGGGCTACACCTTC.

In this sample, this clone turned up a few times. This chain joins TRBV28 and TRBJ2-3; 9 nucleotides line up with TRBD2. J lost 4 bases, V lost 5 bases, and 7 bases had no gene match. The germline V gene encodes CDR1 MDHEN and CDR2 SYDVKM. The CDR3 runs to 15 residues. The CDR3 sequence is CASSPGTSWSDTQYF. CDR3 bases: TGTGCCAGCAGTCCCGGGACTAGCTGGTCAGATACGCAGTATTTT. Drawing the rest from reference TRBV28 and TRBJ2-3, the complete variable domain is DVKVTQSSRYLVKRTGEKVFLECVQDMDHENMFWYRQDPGLGLRLIYFSYDVKMKEKGDIPEGYSVSREKKERFSLILESASTNQTSMYLCASSPGTSWSDTQYFGPGTRLTVL.

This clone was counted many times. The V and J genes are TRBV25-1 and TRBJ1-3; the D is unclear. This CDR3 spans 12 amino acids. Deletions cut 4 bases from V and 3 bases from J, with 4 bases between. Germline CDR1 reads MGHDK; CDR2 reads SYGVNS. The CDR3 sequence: CASSGSGNTIYF. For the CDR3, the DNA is TGTGCCAGCAGTGGCAGTGGAAACACCATATATTTT.

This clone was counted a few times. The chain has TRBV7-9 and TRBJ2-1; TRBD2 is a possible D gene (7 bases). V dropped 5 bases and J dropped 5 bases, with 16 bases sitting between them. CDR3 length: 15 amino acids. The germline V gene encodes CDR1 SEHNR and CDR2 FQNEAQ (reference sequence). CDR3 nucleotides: TGTGCCAGCAGCGAGTTCCGGGGGGCCAACAATGAGCAGTTCTTC. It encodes CASSEFRGANNEQFF.